This TCR beta chain was profiled in a study of blood T cell repertoires in COVID-19. Study at large: Sources were T cells, B-cell-depleted T cells, or PBMCs; the material itself was cDNA or gDNA.

Authors' methods: Quantification of nucleated cells was approximated via reference gene primer amplification. Libraries were prepared by immunoSEQ multiplex PCR; TCRdb keeps only in-frame clonotypes and omits some of them. V and J calls plus clone size are reproduced from that table; the DNA served to infer D and trimming. The table includes 200,000 to 250,000 clones, 84% detected once. The CDR3 is 15 residues long. V was clipped by 2 bases and J by 5 bases; unmatched bases: 8. Germline V gives CDR1 SGHRS, CDR2 YFSETQ. The chain has TRBV5-1 and TRBJ2-5; 8 bases are a match to TRBD2. This TCR was sampled from a man aged 60-69 years who had recovered from COVID-19. The source material was PBMCs or T cells enriched from blood (not recorded which). CDR3 sequence: CASSLQKRGWETQYF. The DNA for the CDR3 is TGCGCCAGCAGCTTACAAAAGCGGGGGTGGGAGACCCAGTACTTC.